Given below is one T cell receptor (beta chain) in context. What it binds is unknown. The primer mix had 60 Vbeta and 13 Jbeta primers. Method: immunoSEQ multiplex PCR; TCRdb's copy keeps in-frame clones and lacks some. The repertoire includes about 130,000 clones, 70% to 80% of them detected once, and roughly 3.1% sits in the top ten. These data belong to a study of cytomegalovirus exposure and HLA in healthy donors. About the study: Of the donors genotyped, some 400 in all, over 80% fell in the Caucasian-associated ancestry cluster. General study points: Follow-up analysis found HLA locus-dependent TCR association rates, highest for DRB1 and lowest for HLA-C. Approximately 18,000 TCR beta sequences were associated with HLA alleles at 0.05 false discovery rate in a later analysis.

Nominally healthy donors were sampled, though unrecorded immune exposures were likely. Trimming stripped 1 base from V and 6 bases from J, with 8 bases between. CDR1 is MNHEY and CDR2 is SVGAGI in the germline V gene. The CDR3 has 13 amino acids. Sequenced material: PBMCs. The genes are TRBV6-5 and TRBJ2-3; TRBD1 is a possible D gene (6 bases). The sequence was collected from a man aged 30 to 45 in good health and CMV-seronegative. CDR3 in DNA: TGTGCCAGCAGTTACTGGACAGATGATACGCAGTATTTT. Residues: CASSYWTDDTQYF.